This is a list of T cell receptor beta chains from one sample in a study of cytomegalovirus exposure and HLA in healthy donors. The protocol was immunoSEQ multiplex PCR, while the TCRdb copy is restricted to in-frame clones and leaves out a portion. The sample records 80,000 to 95,000 clones, roughly 80% being singletons. Sequencing was performed on PBMCs. These receptors all stem from a woman aged 40 to 50 in good health and CMV-seropositive. CDR3s include the opening cysteine and the closing phenylalanine or tryptophan. The D gene is left open where the match is weak. Some rows have no size entry. The others give once, few or many, or a class for an expanded clone.

cdr3_aa cdr3_nt clone_size v_call d_call j_call
CASSLVTDGYTF TGTGCCAGCAGCTTAGTTACGGATGGCTACACCTTC NA TRBV7-9 NA TRBJ1-2
CASSTLAGVEQYF TGTGCCAGCAGTACCCTAGCGGGAGTCGAGCAGTACTTC NA TRBV6-1 TRBD2 TRBJ2-7
CASSSGQGITGNTIYF TGCGCCAGCAGCTCCGGACAGGGAATTACTGGAAACACCATATATTTT NA TRBV5-1 TRBD1 TRBJ1-3
CASNSPGTGYNEQFF TGTGCCAGCAATTCTCCCGGGACAGGGTACAATGAGCAGTTCTTC NA TRBV6-5 TRBD1 TRBJ2-1
CASSVEGTAYNEQFF TGTGCCAGCAGCGTAGAGGGGACTGCATACAATGAGCAGTTCTTC NA TRBV9 NA TRBJ2-1
CASSYGTRPNTEAFF TGTGCCAGCAGTTACGGGACACGGCCAAACACTGAAGCTTTCTTT few TRBV6-5 NA TRBJ1-1
CASSPRAASANYNEQFF TGTGCCAGCTCACCAAGGGCGGCTAGCGCAAATTACAATGAGCAGTTCTTC NA TRBV18 NA TRBJ2-1
CASSEVDRGPGGYTF TGTGCCAGCAGTGAAGTGGACAGGGGACCCGGTGGCTACACCTTC NA TRBV2 TRBD1 TRBJ1-2
CASSKKGGLAGAEASYEQYF TGTGCCAGCAGCAAAAAGGGGGGACTAGCGGGGGCCGAGGCGAGTTACGAGCAGTACTTC NA TRBV21-1 NA TRBJ2-7
CASSSWTGENTGELFF TGTGCCAGTAGTTCATGGACGGGAGAGAACACCGGGGAGCTGTTTTTT NA TRBV19 NA TRBJ2-2
CASSLGLAGDLEETQYF TGTGCCAGCAGCTTAGGACTAGCGGGAGACTTGGAAGAGACCCAGTACTTC NA TRBV11-2 TRBD2 TRBJ2-5
CASSPDSFSPQHF TGTGCCAGCTCACCCGACAGCTTCAGCCCCCAGCATTTT NA TRBV18 NA TRBJ1-5
CASSTGALNYGYTF TGTGCCAGCAGTACAGGGGCCCTCAACTATGGCTACACCTTC once TRBV4-2 TRBD1 TRBJ1-2
CASRGQAYEQYF TGTGCCAGCAGGGGACAGGCGTACGAGCAGTACTTC few TRBV6-5 TRBD1 TRBJ2-7
CARSLGTGTGISGDGYTF TGTGCCAGAAGCTTGGGGACCGGGACAGGGATATCAGGGGATGGCTACACCTTC few TRBV5-3 TRBD1 TRBJ1-2
CASLQSDGVYEQYF TGTGCCAGCCTCCAGTCCGACGGGGTCTACGAGCAGTACTTC NA TRBV19 NA TRBJ2-7
CASSTQGNYGYTF TGTGCCAGTAGTACACAGGGAAACTATGGCTACACCTTC once TRBV19 NA TRBJ1-2
CASSQQGQSNEKLFF TGCGCCAGCAGCCAACAGGGTCAGTCTAATGAAAAACTGTTTTTT NA TRBV4-3 NA TRBJ1-4
CATSRDQVGNQPQHF TGTGCCACCAGCAGAGATCAGGTGGGCAATCAGCCCCAGCATTTT NA TRBV15 NA TRBJ1-5
CASSDIVQRGGSGELFF TGTGCCAGCAGCGATATAGTCCAGCGGGGTGGATCCGGGGAGCTGTTTTTT NA TRBV5-4 TRBD2 TRBJ2-2
CASSPSQGTGNTIYF TGTGCCAGCTCACCCTCACAGGGGACTGGAAACACCATATATTTT NA TRBV18 TRBD1 TRBJ1-3
CSVDVDTSNTEAFF TGCAGCGTTGACGTGGACACCTCGAACACTGAAGCTTTCTTT NA TRBV29-1 NA TRBJ1-1
CASSYRQGLYYGYTF TGTGCCAGCAGTTACCGACAGGGGTTATACTATGGCTACACCTTC few TRBV28 TRBD1 TRBJ1-2
CASSRGSNEQFF TGTGCCAGCAGTAGGGGGAGCAATGAGCAGTTCTTC NA TRBV27 NA TRBJ2-1
CASRWTANTEAFF TGTGCCAGCCGATGGACAGCGAACACTGAAGCTTTCTTT NA TRBV27 NA TRBJ1-1
CASEEEVGEAFF TGTGCCAGCGAGGAGGAGGTTGGTGAAGCTTTCTTT once TRBV2 NA TRBJ1-1
CASSLPGVYGYTF TGTGCCAGCAGCTTGCCAGGGGTCTATGGCTACACCTTC NA TRBV5-6 NA TRBJ1-2
CASSLVALAGGPGQFF TGTGCCAGCAGCTTAGTAGCACTAGCGGGGGGGCCTGGGCAGTTCTTC few TRBV11-2 TRBD2 TRBJ2-1
CAWGGGYGANVLTF TGTGCCTGGGGGGGCGGATACGGGGCCAACGTCCTGACTTTC NA TRBV30 NA TRBJ2-6
CASSSPREGYYEQYF TGTGCCAGCAGCTCTCCGAGGGAGGGCTACTACGAGCAGTACTTC NA TRBV7-2 TRBD2 TRBJ2-7
CATSRSDEQFF TGTGCCACCAGCCGAAGCGATGAGCAGTTCTTC NA TRBV15 NA TRBJ2-1
CASRPTVNTEAFF TGCGCCAGCAGACCCACAGTGAACACTGAAGCTTTCTTT NA TRBV5-1 NA TRBJ1-1
CATSPIGQGTYNEQFF TGTGCCACCAGCCCGATCGGGCAGGGCACCTACAATGAGCAGTTCTTC NA TRBV15 NA TRBJ2-1
CASSLAGFYGDTQYF TGTGCCAGTAGTCTAGCGGGATTTTACGGAGATACGCAGTATTTT NA TRBV19 TRBD2 TRBJ2-3
CAIVTEVERGGENTGELFF TGTGCCATAGTGACGGAAGTTGAGCGGGGGGGCGAGAACACCGGGGAGCTGTTTTTT NA TRBV10-3 TRBD2 TRBJ2-2
CASSFYSTGELFF TGTGCCAGCAGTTTTTATAGTACCGGGGAGCTGTTTTTT NA TRBV28 NA TRBJ2-2
CASSVEPGGNEQFF TGTGCCAGCAGCGTAGAACCAGGAGGCAATGAGCAGTTCTTC few TRBV9 NA TRBJ2-1
CASSSPLDGGNTIYF TGTGCCAGCAGCTCTCCCTTAGACGGGGGAAACACCATATATTTT few TRBV7-9 NA TRBJ1-3
CASSRGSARSTDTQYF TGCGCCAGCAGCAGGGGGTCTGCCCGGAGCACAGATACGCAGTATTTT NA TRBV5-1 NA TRBJ2-3
CASSPRMYEQYF TGCGCCAGCAGCCCGAGGATGTACGAGCAGTACTTC NA TRBV5-1 NA TRBJ2-7
CASSLLKETQYF TGTGCCAGCAGCTTACTGAAAGAGACCCAGTACTTC NA TRBV5-6 NA TRBJ2-5
CATFYEQYF TGTGCCACCTTCTACGAGCAGTACTTC NA TRBV21-1 NA TRBJ2-7
CATSRGSGRIDTQYF TGTGCCACCAGCAGAGGTAGCGGGAGAATAGATACGCAGTATTTT NA TRBV15 TRBD2 TRBJ2-3
CASRAFWAPGSNQPQHF TGCGCCAGCCGGGCTTTCTGGGCCCCGGGGAGCAATCAGCCCCAGCATTTT few TRBV5-1 NA TRBJ1-5
CASISRVNTEAFF TGTGCCAGCATCAGCAGGGTGAACACTGAAGCTTTCTTT NA TRBV6-1 NA TRBJ1-1
CASSLGQDSNQPQHF TGTGCCAGCAGCTTGGGACAGGATAGCAATCAGCCCCAGCATTTT NA TRBV5-8 NA TRBJ1-5
CASSLAGGQGPQHF TGTGCCAGCAGCTTAGCCGGGGGACAGGGGCCCCAACACTTC NA TRBV7-2 TRBD1 TRBJ2-7
CASSYWTGVGTEAFF TGTGCCAGCAGCTATTGGACAGGGGTGGGCACTGAAGCTTTCTTT once TRBV7-8 TRBD1 TRBJ1-1
CASSRGLAGVSLYNEQFF TGTGCCAGCAGCCGTGGGCTAGCGGGAGTTTCCCTTTACAATGAGCAGTTCTTC once TRBV5-6 TRBD2 TRBJ2-1
CASRDKLSGQPQHF TGTGCCAGCAGGGACAAGCTGTCTGGTCAGCCCCAGCATTTT few TRBV6-1 NA TRBJ1-5
CASSFGQGARNTIYF TGTGCCAGCAGCTTCGGACAGGGGGCAAGAAACACCATATATTTT NA TRBV7-9 TRBD1 TRBJ1-3
CASSTRTGSNTEAFF TGTGCCAGCAGCACGCGGACAGGGTCGAACACTGAAGCTTTCTTT once TRBV7-9 TRBD1 TRBJ1-1
CASSIQAGSTGELFF TGTGCCAGTAGTATTCAAGCGGGAAGCACCGGGGAGCTGTTTTTT NA TRBV19 TRBD2 TRBJ2-2
CASSKTGRDTDTQYF TGTGCCAGCAGCAAAACGGGTCGGGACACAGATACGCAGTATTTT NA TRBV7-9 NA TRBJ2-3
CAWSVRGGAGTNYGYTF TGTGCCTGGAGTGTAAGGGGGGGGGCAGGGACTAACTATGGCTACACCTTC NA TRBV30 NA TRBJ1-2
CASSLMGRGDEKLFF TGTGCCAGCAGCCTCATGGGGAGGGGCGATGAAAAACTGTTTTTT NA TRBV9 NA TRBJ1-4
CASSPRLAGGDEQYF TGTGCCAGCAGCCCCCGGCTAGCGGGAGGGGACGAGCAGTACTTC NA TRBV9 TRBD2 TRBJ2-7
CASSENRDQPQHF TGTGCCAGCAGTGAAAACAGGGATCAGCCCCAGCATTTT NA TRBV6-1 NA TRBJ1-5
CASSESSARYGEQYF TGTGCCAGCAGTGAATCCTCCGCCCGCTACGGGGAGCAGTACTTC NA TRBV25-1 NA TRBJ2-7